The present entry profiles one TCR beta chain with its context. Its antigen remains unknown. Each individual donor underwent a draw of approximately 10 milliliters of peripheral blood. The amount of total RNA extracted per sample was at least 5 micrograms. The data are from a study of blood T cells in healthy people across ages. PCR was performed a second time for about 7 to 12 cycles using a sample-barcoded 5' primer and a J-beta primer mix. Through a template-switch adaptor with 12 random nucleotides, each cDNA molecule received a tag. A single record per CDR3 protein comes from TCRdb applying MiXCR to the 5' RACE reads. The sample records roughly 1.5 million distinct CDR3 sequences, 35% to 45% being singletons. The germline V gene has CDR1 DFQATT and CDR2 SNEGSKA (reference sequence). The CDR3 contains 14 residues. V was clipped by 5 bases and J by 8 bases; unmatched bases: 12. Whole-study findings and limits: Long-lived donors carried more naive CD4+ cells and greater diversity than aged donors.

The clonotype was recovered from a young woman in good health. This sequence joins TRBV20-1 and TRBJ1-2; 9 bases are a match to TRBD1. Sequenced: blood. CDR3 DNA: TGCAGTGCTTCCGGGACAGGGCCCCCGGAGGGCTACACCTTC. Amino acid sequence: CSASGTGPPEGYTF.